This TCR beta chain was recovered during a study of patients and donors after allogeneic stem cell transplantation. TCRdb called the RT-PCR reads again in MiXCR, with one record for every CDR3 protein. The sample holds under 200,000 distinct CDR3 sequences; approximately 25% are singletons and the top ten take about 24%. V gave up 2 bases and J gave up 5 bases, with 7 bases separating them. CDR3 size: 13 residues. The germline V gene has CDR1 SGDLS and CDR2 YYNGEE. The origin of this receptor is a human donor who was either an allogeneic HSCT recipient or a stem cell or donor lymphocyte infusion donor (not recorded which). It is not recorded whose cells these are; they may come from a transplant donor. The chain is built from TRBV9 and TRBJ2-2; no firm D call. Sequenced sample: blood, either unsorted or a sorted T cell fraction (not recorded which). CDR3 sequence (DNA): TGTGCCAGCAGCGTCGTGAGTACCGGGGAGCTGTTTTTT. Residues: CASSVVSTGELFF.